This T cell receptor beta chain was identified during a study of somatic mutations in cytotoxic T cells in rheumatoid arthritis. The overall study: A subset of V beta antibody-stained T-cell populations was isolated by flow sorting, reaching nearly 100% purity, and this subset included V beta1+ cells that went on to TCRB sequencing.

This clone counts as medium-sized (0.01 to 0.1%). The antigen is unknown. Positive magnetic bead selection isolated CD4+ and CD8+ cells, and flow cytometry checked purity. Sequenced by immunoSEQ multiplex PCR; TCRdb stores in-frame clones only, minus some. The sample records about 11,000 clones, 70% to 85% being singletons. Notes on the study in general: Nobody had found out which antigens the expanded CD8+ clones targeted. Each of about an eighth of the roughly 60 patients had a largest CD8+ clone that made up more than 20% of CD8+ cells.

Germline CDR1 reads SEHNR; CDR2 reads FQNEAQ (reference sequence). The CDR3 totals 16 residues. Trimming removed 5 bases at V and 6 bases at J, with 17 bases between. The specimen was CD8+ T cells sorted from blood. The TCR was taken from a man between 70 and 80 years old in good health. The chain uses TRBV7-9 and TRBJ1-6, with D tentatively TRBD1 (6 bases). The CDR3 reads CASSTGQGSPNSPLHF. CDR3 nucleotides: TGTGCCAGCAGCACAGGCCAGGGGTCACCTAATTCACCCCTCCACTTT.